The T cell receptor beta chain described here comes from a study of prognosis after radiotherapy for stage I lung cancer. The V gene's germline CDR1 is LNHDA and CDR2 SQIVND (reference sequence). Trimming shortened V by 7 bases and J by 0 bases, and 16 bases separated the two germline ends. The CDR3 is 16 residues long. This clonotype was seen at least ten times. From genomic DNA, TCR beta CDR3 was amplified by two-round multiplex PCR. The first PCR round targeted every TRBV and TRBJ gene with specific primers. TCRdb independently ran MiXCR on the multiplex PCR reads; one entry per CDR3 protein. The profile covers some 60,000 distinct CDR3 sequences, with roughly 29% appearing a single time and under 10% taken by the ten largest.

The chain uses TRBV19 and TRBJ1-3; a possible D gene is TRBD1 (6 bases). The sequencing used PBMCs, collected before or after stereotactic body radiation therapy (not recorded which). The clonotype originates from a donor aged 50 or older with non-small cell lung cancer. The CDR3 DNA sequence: TGTGCCAGTACCTCCATGGGGGCGAGCTCTGGAAACACCATATATTTT. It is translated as CASTSMGASSGNTIYF.